The sequence of this T cell receptor beta chain was determined in a study of T cells in Graves' hyperthyroidism and ophthalmopathy. Note on this clonotype: The antigen remains unidentified.

Inclusion characteristics of ophthalmopathy patients comprised a Clinical Activity Score of at least 3, a NOSPECS grade of at least 4, and duration under 3 months. Patients showing uncontrolled infection, other autoimmune disease, pregnancy or lactation were ineligible. The source of the PBMCs was approximately 10 ml of fresh peripheral blood. Overall study findings and caveats: Among thyroid clonotypes expanded above 0.001, most also appeared in blood.

V trimming: 4 bases; J trimming: 7 bases; junction bases outside the gene matches: 6. The CDR3 contains 15 residues. Germline V gene data show CDR1 as SGHRS and CDR2 as YFSETQ. TCR beta CDR3 regions were amplified from RNA. During a first-round RT-PCR of the TCR CDR3, the HTBI primer set was used. Each CDR3 protein gets one entry after TCRdb re-called the multiplex PCR reads with MiXCR. The sample holds 500,000 to 550,000 distinct CDR3 sequences, roughly 21% seen once. V and J are TRBV5-1 and TRBJ2-1, with TRBD1 matching 12 bases. The sequencing input was blood. The sequence came from a man aged 40-49 years with Graves' ophthalmopathy. The CDR3 is CASSPAGQGANEQFF. CDR3 sequence (DNA): TGCGCCAGCAGCCCGGCGGGACAGGGGGCGAATGAGCAGTTCTTC.